This entry describes one T cell receptor beta chain. Its antigen is unidentified. The data were taken from a study of cytomegalovirus exposure and HLA in healthy donors. Findings of the study overall: Several of the most significant clusters appeared, in a later analysis, to be linked to common viral pathogens.

Researchers ran the PCR with 60 Vbeta and 13 Jbeta primers. The assay was immunoSEQ multiplex PCR, and TCRdb's table has in-frame clones only and misses some. The sample carries roughly 150,000 clones, roughly 79% recorded once. The specimen sequenced was PBMCs. This TCR came from a man between 35 and 55 years old in good health and CMV-seronegative.

CDR3 in amino acids: CASSSRLAGASGTDTQYF. The DNA for the CDR3 is TGTGCCAGCAGCTCCCGACTAGCGGGAGCCTCTGGCACAGATACGCAGTATTTT. The J gene is TRBJ2-3, the V gene TRBV7-6; 12 positions agree with TRBD2. Germline CDR1 is SGHVS and CDR2 is FNYEAQ. The CDR3 runs 18 residues. The junction had 9 bases not matched to a gene; V was cut back by 4 bases and J by 1 base.